The following is a T cell receptor (beta chain) sequence with its context. Its antigen is undetermined. This CDR3 contains 13 residues. The germline gives CDR1 SNHLY, CDR2 FYNNEI. With V trimmed by 0 bases and J by 13 bases, 6 bases remained unmatched. The entry originates in a study of Ad26.COV2.S vaccination and SARS-CoV-2 variants. The overall study: The trial was COV1001 and the donor's arm was Ad26.COV2.S. Ad26.COV2.S given intramuscularly, once or twice 56 days apart. Overall study results and limits: Vaccinees and placebo recipients showed similar non-spike TCR breadth. The breadth of spike-specific CD8+ and CD4+ T cell responses after vaccination was reportedly substantial.

TCRdb keeps only in-frame clones here, not all; method: immunoSEQ multiplex PCR. The table shows about 350,000 clones, with roughly 90% occurring only once. Treatment: about 20 received Ad26.COV2.S at low or high dose, single or two shots; roughly five received placebo; per-sample allocation not given. Each sample was drawn 63 days after the first injection (of vaccine or placebo). The source is a person aged 18 to 65 who received the Ad26.COV2.S COVID-19 vaccine or a placebo. J is TRBJ2-5 and V is TRBV2; 9 nucleotides line up with TRBD2. The source material was peripheral blood, sampled in a trial of Ad26.COV2.S vaccine versus placebo. CDR3 bases: TGTGCCAGCAGTGAAGCGCGTAGCGGGGGAGTGTACTTC. Translated, it gives CASSEARSGGVYF.